Presented here are 10 T cell receptor beta chains from one specimen sequenced in a study of cytomegalovirus exposure and HLA in healthy donors. Assay used: immunoSEQ multiplex PCR; TCRdb lists only in-frame clones, some missing. The sample has 150,000 to 250,000 clones, around 80% seen once. Sequencing used PBMCs. The receptors were gathered from a woman aged 25 to 39 in good health and CMV-seronegative.

This chain uses TRBV5-1 with TRBJ1-3, with D possibly matching TRBD1 (6 bases). Germline V gives CDR1 SGHRS, CDR2 YFSETQ. The CDR3 runs 14 residues. V gave up 6 bases and J gave up 3 bases, with 13 bases separating them. The CDR3, as DNA: TGCGCCAGCACCCACAGGGCAGGTGGAAACACCATATATTTT. It translates to CASTHRAGGNTIYF.

This clone was detected a few times. V gene TRBV5-6 combines with J gene TRBJ2-7; D is possibly TRBD2 (7 bases). V was trimmed by 2 bases and J by 3 bases, leaving 12 bases between them. CDR1 is SGHDT, CDR2 YYEEEE, per germline. This CDR3 has 14 residues. This chain's CDR3 is CASSLGGDFYEQYF. CDR3 nucleotides: TGTGCCAGCAGCTTAGGGGGGGACTTCTACGAGCAGTACTTC.

The chain has TRBV2 and TRBJ2-7; 8 bases align to TRBD2. The CDR3 has 13 amino acids. V gave up 6 bases and J gave up 3 bases; unmatched junction bases: 4. Germline V gene lookup returns CDR1 SNHLY and CDR2 FYNNEI. The CDR3 DNA reads as TGTGCCAGCAGGACGGGAGGGCACTACGAGCAGTACTTC. This encodes CASRTGGHYEQYF. The complete variable domain, with remaining parts taken from reference TRBV2 and TRBJ2-7, reads EPEVTQTPSHQVTQMGQEVILRCVPISNHLYFYWYRQILGQKVEFLVSFYNNEISEKSEIFDDQFSVERPDGSNFTLKIRSTKLEDSAMYFCASRTGGHYEQYFGPGTRLTVT.

The rearrangement links TRBV4-1 to TRBJ2-3; 10 nucleotides match TRBD1. J lost 4 bases, V lost 4 bases, and 5 bases had no gene match. This CDR3 is built from 15 residues. Looked up from germline, CDR1 is MGHRA and CDR2 is YSYEKL. CDR3 in amino acids: CASSPTGGGSDTQYF. The CDR3 DNA reads as TGCGCCAGCAGCCCGACAGGGGGCGGGTCAGATACGCAGTATTTT.

CDR3 protein: CASSSRTVGEKLFF. The DNA for the CDR3 is TGCGCCAGCAGTTCGAGGACAGTCGGGGAAAAACTGTTTTTT. The chain couples TRBV5-1 to TRBJ1-4, with D possibly matching TRBD1 (6 bases). The germline V gene encodes CDR1 SGHRS and CDR2 YFSETQ. The CDR3 sequence is 14 residues long. Trimming took 5 bases from V and 8 from J, leaving 16 bases between them.

The genes are TRBV19 and TRBJ2-2; no clear D. Trimming took 5 bases from V and 6 from J, leaving 10 bases between them. This CDR3 contains 13 residues. CDR1 is LNHDA, CDR2 SQIVND, per germline (reference sequence). The DNA of the CDR3 is TGTGCCAGTAGTCTAAACAGTGCCGGGGAGCTGTTTTTT. It encodes CASSLNSAGELFF.

This chain connects TRBV5-1 to TRBJ2-7, with 7 bases lining up with TRBD1. J was trimmed by 0 bases and V by 6 bases; bases with no gene match: 3. Germline CDR1 SGHRS, CDR2 YFSETQ. The CDR3 contains 13 residues. The CDR3 DNA follows: TGCGCCAGCAACCGGGACAGCTCCTACGAGCAGTACTTC. Translating it yields CASNRDSSYEQYF.

As DNA, the CDR3 is TGTGCCTGGAGGGGACTAGCGGGGGTGTGGACCGGGGAGCTGTTTTTT. Translating gives CAWRGLAGVWTGELFF. This chain connects TRBV30 to TRBJ2-2; TRBD2 matches at 14 bases. CDR1 is GTSNPN and CDR2 is SVGIG in the germline V gene (reference sequence). V shed 3 bases, J shed 5 bases, and the junction held 5 bases outside the gene matches. The CDR3 is 16 amino acids.

V and J are TRBV7-8 and TRBJ2-7; D is possibly TRBD1 (6 bases). V dropped 3 bases and J dropped 1 base, with 10 bases sitting between them. The CDR3 is 14 amino acids. In germline, CDR1 is SGHVS, CDR2 FQNEAQ. In DNA, the CDR3 is TGTGCCAGCAGCTTCGAGGACAGATCCTACGAGCAGTACTTC. Amino acid sequence: CASSFEDRSYEQYF.

The chain combines TRBV2 with TRBJ2-7, with 8 bases that match TRBD1. Germline loops: CDR1 SNHLY, CDR2 FYNNEI. The CDR3 is 19 residues long. Germline trimming cut 4 bases from V and 0 bases from J; bases unmatched to any gene: 17. The CDR3 sequence: CASSASSTGDNLSSYEQYF. The CDR3 DNA reads TGTGCCAGCAGTGCATCCTCGACAGGGGACAACCTTAGCTCCTACGAGCAGTACTTC.